The 25 T cell receptor beta chains given below trace back to one sample, sequenced in a study of T-cell memory formation after mild COVID-19 listed by TCRdb under 2021. Libraries were prepared through 5' RACE. TCRdb shows the sequencer as Illumina NovaSeq 6000. TCRdb applied fastp at Q25 and MiXCR to the public reads, then kept only in-frame beta chains. All rows with the same CDR3 protein become a single entry with the most common DNA and genes. The sample table holds around 300,000 distinct CDR3 sequences, of which approximately 8% were seen once. The ten largest clones capture approximately 23% of the sample. Specimen: PBMCs or a T cell subset sorted from them (not recorded which). These receptor sequences come from a man between 18 and 35 years old who had mild COVID-19 (a few samples of this study predate the infection). The sample titles of this study are shuffled in the database, so cell type and time point are left out; the donor was told from shared clones.

The rearrangement links TRBV7-2 to TRBJ2-3; 7 bases are shared with TRBD2. Trimming removed 1 base from V and 5 bases from J; junction bases left unmatched: 0. The CDR3 consists of 13 residues. Germline V CDR1 and CDR2: SGHTA, FQGNSA. CDR3 sequence reads: CASSLGEGDTQYF. CDR3 DNA sequence: TGTGCCAGCAGCTTAGGGGAGGGAGATACGCAGTATTTT.

This clonotype was picked up a small number of times. The genes are TRBV20-1 and TRBJ1-6, with D possibly TRBD1 on 5 matching bases. The V end lost 0 bases, the J end lost 6 bases, and 15 bases lay between the germline ends. Per the germline V gene, CDR1 is DFQATT and CDR2 is SNEGSKA (reference sequence). There are 16 residues in the CDR3. DNA of the CDR3: TGCAGTGCTAGAGATGTGGGCCTCGGGGGTAATTCACCCCTCCACTTT. Encoded protein: CSARDVGLGGNSPLHF.

This clonotype was picked up many times. The chain has TRBV9 and TRBJ2-3; 9 bases match TRBD2. Germline assignment: CDR1 SGDLS and CDR2 YYNGEE. The V and J ends lost 4 bases and 6 bases, in that order; junction bases with no gene match: 12. The CDR3 is made up of 16 amino acids. Here the CDR3 DNA reads TGTGCCAGCAGCCCCTTTTTCGCGGGGGGGTGGGATACGCAGTATTTT. It is translated as CASSPFFAGGWDTQYF.

In its sample, this clonotype was seen a few times. CDR3 loop: CASSLGLLDRSDYGYTF. CDR3 in DNA: TGCGCCAGCAGCTTGGGGCTACTGGACAGGTCGGACTATGGCTACACCTTC. The chain uses TRBV5-1 and TRBJ1-2; 7 bases line up with TRBD1. Unmatched junction bases numbered 11, after V lost 0 bases and J lost 3 bases. Germline CDR1 is SGHRS and CDR2 is YFSETQ. This CDR3 has 17 amino acids.

At least ten counts were recorded for this clonotype. This CDR3 reads CASSKTSGGARDTQYF. The DNA of the CDR3 is TGTGCCAGCAGCAAGACTAGCGGGGGGGCCAGAGATACGCAGTATTTT. This sequence joins TRBV7-2 and TRBJ2-3; 14 nucleotides align to TRBD2. The V segment lost 5 bases and the J segment 5 bases; nucleotides outside the gene matches: 6. The germline V gene encodes CDR1 SGHTA and CDR2 FQGNSA. The CDR3 has 16 amino acids. The complete variable domain, with remaining parts taken from reference TRBV7-2 and TRBJ2-3, reads GAGVSQSPSNKVTEKGKDVELRCDPISGHTALYWYRQSLGQGLEFLIYFQGNSAPDKSGLPSDRFSAERTGGSVSTLTIQRTQQEDSAVYLCASSKTSGGARDTQYFGPGTRLTVL.

This clonotype was picked up a small number of times. The chain joins TRBV6-5 to TRBJ2-5; possible D gene TRBD1, 5 bases. The CDR3 loop spans 15 amino acids. The germline V and J ends were trimmed by 0 bases and 2 bases, with 10 bases remaining between them. Germline V CDR1 and CDR2: MNHEY, SVGAGI. This CDR3 reads CASSYSGQGQETQYF. In nucleotides, the CDR3 is TGTGCCAGCAGTTACTCGGGGCAGGGTCAAGAGACCCAGTACTTC.

This clonotype was found a few times. The J gene is TRBJ1-1, the V gene TRBV5-8; TRBD1 might be the D (6 bases). Trimming left V 1 base short and J 5 bases short, with 27 bases between. This CDR3 is built from 19 residues. CDR1 is SGHTS, CDR2 YDEGEE, per germline. The CDR3 loop is CASSLFGFGLSAGVTEAFF. The CDR3 nucleotides are TGTGCCAGCAGCTTGTTTGGTTTCGGTCTTTCCGCAGGGGTAACTGAAGCTTTCTTT.

The genes are TRBV11-3 and TRBJ2-5; D not certain. Per germline, CDR1 SGHNT and CDR2 YENEEA. Trimming pared 5 bases from V and 7 bases from J, leaving 17 bases between. This CDR3 contains 14 residues. The CDR3 loop is CASSKRAGSGTQYF. The CDR3 nucleotides read TGTGCCAGCAGCAAAAGGGCTGGGTCGGGGACCCAGTACTTC.

This clonotype appeared a few times. The chain has TRBV27 and TRBJ2-1; a weak D match, TRBD1 (5 bases). CDR3 length: 15 residues. The germline gives CDR1 MNHEY, CDR2 SMNVEV (reference sequence). Trimming took 3 bases from V and 3 from J, leaving 12 bases between them. The CDR3 protein is CASSFVTVGYNEQFF. The CDR3 nucleotides are TGTGCCAGCAGTTTCGTGACAGTGGGCTACAATGAGCAGTTCTTC.

This clonotype appeared many times. The chain uses TRBV5-1 and TRBJ2-2, with unresolved D. V lost 6 bases, J lost 1 base, and 7 bases lay in between. Germline V lookup: CDR1 SGHRS, CDR2 YFSETQ. There are 13 residues in the CDR3. This chain's CDR3 is CASMSENTGELFF. In nucleotides, the CDR3 is TGCGCCAGCATGTCGGAGAACACCGGGGAGCTGTTTTTT.

V usage is TRBV5-1 and J usage is TRBJ2-3, with D uncertain. With 7 bases removed from V and 9 bases from J, the gap between germline ends came to 21 bases. Germline CDR1 and CDR2: SGHRS and YFSETQ. CDR3 length: 14 residues. In DNA form, the CDR3 reads TGCGCCAGCGTTGTAGATTCGACTTCGGGCACGCAGTATTTT. Encoded protein: CASVVDSTSGTQYF.

The V call is TRBV7-9, the J call TRBJ2-7; D not resolved. CDR1 and CDR2 (germline): SEHNR, FQNEAQ (reference sequence). V lost 2 bases and J lost 7, with 9 bases in between. The CDR3 spans 12 residues. The CDR3 sequence: CASSLQAGEQYV. The CDR3 DNA is TGTGCCAGCAGCTTACAAGCTGGGGAGCAGTACGTC.

The chain couples TRBV12-3 or TRBV12-4 to TRBJ2-3; 10 nucleotides align to TRBD2. CDR3 size: 16 residues. V lost 3 bases, J lost 4 bases, and 7 bases stayed unmatched. The CDR3 region has the DNA TGTGCCAGCAGTTTGTCTCTAGCGGGAGATTCAGATACGCAGTATTTT. It encodes CASSLSLAGDSDTQYF.

This clonotype occurred a few times. This chain joins TRBV6-5 and TRBJ1-6; D remains unclear. The germline CDR1 and CDR2 sequences are MNHEY and SVGAGI. The ends were cut back, 2 bases at V and 9 bases at J, with 11 bases in the middle. This CDR3 is built from 14 residues. The CDR3 protein is CASSYGEHGSPLHF. CDR3 in DNA: TGTGCCAGCAGTTACGGGGAGCATGGTTCACCCCTCCACTTT.

This clonotype appeared a few times. The V and J genes are TRBV7-9 and TRBJ1-1; D ambiguous. Germline-derived CDR1 and CDR2 are SEHNR and FQNEAQ (reference sequence). The ends were cut back, 1 base at V and 4 bases at J, with 10 bases in the middle. CDR3 size: 14 residues. CDR3 coding DNA: TGTGCCAGCAGCTTAGACGTTACCGCCACTGAAGCTTTCTTT. Translated, it gives CASSLDVTATEAFF.

The sample holds a few counts of this clonotype. The chain employs TRBV18 and TRBJ2-7, with TRBD2 matching 13 bases. The CDR3 totals 16 residues. In germline, CDR1 is KGHSH, CDR2 LQKENI. Trimming removed 5 bases from V and 5 bases from J; junction bases left unmatched: 9. CDR3 sequence reads: CASSRLAGGSVHEQYF. The CDR3, as DNA: TGTGCCAGCTCAAGACTAGCGGGGGGTTCGGTCCACGAGCAGTACTTC.

This rearrangement joins TRBV4-2 to TRBJ2-3; 9 bases map to TRBD2. V lost 1 base and J lost 6; bases outside the gene matches: 5. CDR1 LGHNA and CDR2 YNFKEQ come from the germline V gene. The CDR3 is made up of 15 amino acids. CDR3 region: CASSQGGGDADTQYF. CDR3 coding DNA: TGTGCCAGCAGCCAAGGCGGGGGGGACGCCGATACGCAGTATTTT.

This clonotype was counted many times. The CDR3 sequence is CASWSGGAGELFF. CDR3 DNA sequence: TGTGCCAGCTGGAGCGGGGGGGCCGGGGAGCTGTTTTTT. J is TRBJ2-2 and V is TRBV5-4, with 10 positions matching TRBD2. Germline trimming cut 7 bases from V and 6 bases from J; bases unmatched to any gene: 3. This CDR3 has 13 amino acids. Germline lookup yields CDR1 SGHNT and CDR2 YYREEE (reference sequence).

V gene TRBV10-3 combines with J gene TRBJ1-5, with D hard to call. V was clipped by 6 bases and J by 2 bases, with 14 bases between them. The CDR3 is 15 residues long. Germline loops: CDR1 ENHRY, CDR2 SYGVKD. Here the CDR3 DNA reads TGTGCCATCAGCTCTCGGGGTGACGGCAATCAGCCCCAGCATTTT. Residues: CAISSRGDGNQPQHF.

V is TRBV27 and J is TRBJ1-2, with 9 bases aligning to TRBD1. Per the germline V gene, CDR1 is MNHEY and CDR2 is SMNVEV (reference sequence). CDR3 size: 16 residues. Trimming cost V 8 bases and J 6 bases; bases outside gene matches: 16. As DNA, the CDR3 is TGTGCCAGCCGGGACAGGGCGGTAGGAAGTCTGAATGGCTACACCTTC. The encoded protein is CASRDRAVGSLNGYTF.

This clonotype was counted between two and nine times. The chain combines TRBV7-9 with TRBJ1-6, with D maybe TRBD1 (5 bases). The CDR3 sequence is 13 residues long. Trimming stripped 3 bases from V and 14 bases from J, with 14 bases between. CDR1 and CDR2 (germline): SEHNR, FQNEAQ (reference sequence). The CDR3 DNA reads TGTGCCAGCAGCTTCGGGGGAGTTGGAGCCCTCCACTTT. Its translation is CASSFGGVGALHF. Combining the CDR3 with reference TRBV7-9 and TRBJ1-6 gives the whole variable domain DTGVSQNPRHKITKRGQNVTFRCDPISEHNRLYWYRQTLGQGPEFLTYFQNEAQLEKSRLLSDRFSAERPKGSFSTLEIQRTEQGDSAMYLCASSFGGVGALHFGNGTRLTVT.

This clonotype was detected a few times. The chain has TRBV5-4 and TRBJ1-1; 8 bases line up with TRBD1. Trimming cost V 1 base and J 2 bases; bases outside gene matches: 7. Germline CDR1 reads SGHNT; CDR2 reads YYREEE (reference sequence). This CDR3 region has 16 residues. The CDR3 sequence: CASSLWSGGPNTEAFF. The CDR3 DNA is TGTGCCAGCAGCTTGTGGTCAGGGGGCCCTAACACTGAAGCTTTCTTT.

This clonotype turned up a few times. In DNA, the CDR3 is TGCAGTGCTTCCCGGGGTGGGGTGAACACTGAAGCTTTCTTT. Encoded protein: CSASRGGVNTEAFF. The J gene is TRBJ1-1, the V gene TRBV20-1; D is unclear. The CDR3 sequence is 14 residues long. The germline V and J ends were trimmed by 5 bases and 0 bases, with 13 bases remaining between them. Germline V lookup: CDR1 DFQATT, CDR2 SNEGSKA (reference sequence).

This clonotype showed up just a few times. Since a much larger clone is just one base distant, this may be a read error. The chain couples TRBV7-2 to TRBJ2-1; 10 bases agree with TRBD1. The J segment lost 9 bases and the V segment lost 4 bases, leaving 3 bases of the junction unmatched. CDR1 SGHTA and CDR2 FQGNSA come from the germline V gene. This CDR3 has 13 residues. This CDR3 reads CASSSTGGGEQFF. In DNA form, the CDR3 reads TGTGCCAGCAGCTCGACAGGGGGCGGTGAGCAGTTCTTC. Drawing the rest from reference TRBV7-2 and TRBJ2-1, the complete variable domain is GAGVSQSPSNKVTEKGKDVELRCDPISGHTALYWYRQSLGQGLEFLIYFQGNSAPDKSGLPSDRFSAERTGGSVSTLTIQRTQQEDSAVYLCASSSTGGGEQFFGPGTRLTVL.

Many counts were recorded for this clonotype. V gene TRBV7-8 combines with J gene TRBJ2-2, with D perhaps matching TRBD1 (5 bases). Germline lookup yields CDR1 SGHVS and CDR2 FQNEAQ. The CDR3 spans 15 residues. V lost 4 bases, J lost 0 bases, and 9 bases lay in between. In DNA form, the CDR3 reads TGTGCCAGCAGCTCGAGGACAACGAACACCGGGGAGCTGTTTTTT. Protein sequence: CASSSRTTNTGELFF.